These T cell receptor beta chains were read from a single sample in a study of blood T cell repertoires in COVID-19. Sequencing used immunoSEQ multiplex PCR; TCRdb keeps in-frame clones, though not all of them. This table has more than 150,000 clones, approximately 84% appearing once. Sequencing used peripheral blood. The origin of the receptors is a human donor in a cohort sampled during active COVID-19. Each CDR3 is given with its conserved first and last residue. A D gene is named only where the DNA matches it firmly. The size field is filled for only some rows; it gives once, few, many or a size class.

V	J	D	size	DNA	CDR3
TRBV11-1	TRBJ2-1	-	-	TGTGCCAGCAGCTTAGGGAGGTACAATGAGCAGTTCTTC	CASSLGRYNEQFF
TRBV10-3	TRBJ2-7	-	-	TGTGCCATCAGTGATCCGACTCGCTCTCTCTCCTTC	CAISDPTRSLSF
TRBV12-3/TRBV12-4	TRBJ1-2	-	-	TGTGCCAGCAGCCCGACATTTAACTATGGCTACACCTTC	CASSPTFNYGYTF
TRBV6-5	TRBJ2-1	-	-	TGTGCCAGTATACAGGGCAGCTCCTACAATGAGCAGTTCTTC	CASIQGSSYNEQFF
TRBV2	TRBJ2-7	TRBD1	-	TGTGCCAGCAGTGACCAGACAGGGGTCGACGAGCAGTACTTC	CASSDQTGVDEQYF
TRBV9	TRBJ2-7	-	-	TGTGCCAGCAGCCCGGACAAGGCTAGGTTTGACGAGCAGTACTTC	CASSPDKARFDEQYF
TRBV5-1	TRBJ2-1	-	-	TGCGCCAGCAGCTTGTCAGGGTCGAGCTCCTACAATGAGCAGTTCTTC	CASSLSGSSSYNEQFF
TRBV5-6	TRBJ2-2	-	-	TGTGCCAGCAGCTTTCTTAAGAACACCGGGGAGCTGTTTTTT	CASSFLKNTGELFF
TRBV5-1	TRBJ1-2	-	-	TGCGCCAGCAGCCCGGAGGGACGACATAACTATGGCTACACCTTC	CASSPEGRHNYGYTF
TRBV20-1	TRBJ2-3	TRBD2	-	TGCAGTGCTAGTCGGGGGCTAGCGGGGTATACGCAGTATTTT	CSASRGLAGYTQYF
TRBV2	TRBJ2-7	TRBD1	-	TGTGCCAGCAGTGAATGGGACAGGATCTACGAGCAGTACTTC	CASSEWDRIYEQYF
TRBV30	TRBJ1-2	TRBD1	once	TGTGCCTGGCAAGATCCGGGACAGGACTATGGCTACACCTTC	CAWQDPGQDYGYTF
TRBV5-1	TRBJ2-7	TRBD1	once	TGCGCCAGCAGCTTACTACAGGGGGCGGGGGAGCAGTACTTC	CASSLLQGAGEQYF
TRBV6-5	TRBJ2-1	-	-	TGTGCCAGCAGCCACGGGGTACATGAGCAGTTCTTC	CASSHGVHEQFF
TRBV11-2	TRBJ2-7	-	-	TGTGCCAGCAGCTTCATGGCGGCTGGCGAGCAGTACTTC	CASSFMAAGEQYF
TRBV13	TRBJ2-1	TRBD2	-	TGTGCCAGCAGCTCAGCGGGGGGGCCGGCGGCGGATGAGCAGTTCTTC	CASSSAGGPAADEQFF
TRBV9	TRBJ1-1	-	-	TGTGCCAGCAGCGTATCGGGGGGGAACACTGAAGCTTTCTTT	CASSVSGGNTEAFF
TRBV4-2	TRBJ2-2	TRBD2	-	TGTGCCAGCAGCCTCCTAGCGGACTACACCGGGGAGCTGTTTTTT	CASSLLADYTGELFF
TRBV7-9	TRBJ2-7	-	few	TGTGCCAGCAGCCCTCAAGGGGGATACGAGCAGTACTTC	CASSPQGGYEQYF
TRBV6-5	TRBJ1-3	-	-	TGTGCCAGCAGTCCCGACATCTCTGGAAACACCATATATTTT	CASSPDISGNTIYF
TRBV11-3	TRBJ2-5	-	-	TGTGCCAGCAGCTTTCTAGGGGTCCAAGAGACCCAGTACTTC	CASSFLGVQETQYF
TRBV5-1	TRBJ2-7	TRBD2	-	TGCGCCAGCAGCTTGTCTCCCTCGGGGGGGACCGCGCTCAGCTCCTACGAGCAGTACTTC	CASSLSPSGGTALSSYEQYF